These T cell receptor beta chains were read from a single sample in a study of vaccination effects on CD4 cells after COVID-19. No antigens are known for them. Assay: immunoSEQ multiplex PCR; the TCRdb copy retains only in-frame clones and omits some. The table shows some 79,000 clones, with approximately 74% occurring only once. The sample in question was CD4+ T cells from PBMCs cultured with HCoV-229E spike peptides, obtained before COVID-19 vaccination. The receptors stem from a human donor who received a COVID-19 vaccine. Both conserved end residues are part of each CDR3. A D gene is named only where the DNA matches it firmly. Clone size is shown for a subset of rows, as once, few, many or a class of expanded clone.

CASSQGSGGSNEQFF | TGTGCCAGCAGCCAAGGAAGCGGGGGAAGCAATGAGCAGTTCTTC | - | TRBJ2-1 | TRBV4-2 | TRBD2 | 15
CASSPGSNTGELFF | TGTGCCAGCAGTCCGGGTTCGAACACCGGGGAGCTGTTTTTT | - | TRBJ2-2 | TRBV7-2 | - | 14
CAITEPTGDKYF | TGTGCCATCACTGAACCGACAGGGGATAAGTACTTC | - | TRBJ2-5 | TRBV6-4 | TRBD1 | 12
CASSWGDLGGTEAFF | TGTGCCAGCAGTTGGGGTGATCTAGGGGGTACTGAAGCTTTCTTT | - | TRBJ1-1 | TRBV6-2/TRBV6-3 | - | 15
CASSLTGTASSPLHF | TGTGCCAGCAGTCTAACCGGGACAGCTAGTTCACCCCTCCACTTT | - | TRBJ1-6 | TRBV6-5 | TRBD1 | 15
CASSVEGANTIYF | TGTGCCAGCAGCGTAGAGGGGGCCAACACCATATATTTT | few | TRBJ1-3 | TRBV9 | TRBD1 | 13
CASSLSATTNEKLFF | TGCGCCAGCAGCTTATCAGCCACAACTAATGAAAAACTGTTTTTT | - | TRBJ1-4 | TRBV5-1 | - | 15
CAISVDRVRNTIYF | TGTGCCATCAGTGTAGACAGGGTTAGAAACACCATATATTTT | - | TRBJ1-3 | TRBV10-3 | TRBD1 | 14
CASSPGTSQETQYF | TGCGCCAGCAGCCCGGGGACATCCCAAGAGACCCAGTACTTC | - | TRBJ2-5 | TRBV5-1 | - | 14
CASSIPGLAGGLTGELFF | TGTGCCAGTAGTATCCCCGGACTAGCGGGGGGGCTTACCGGGGAGCTGTTTTTT | few | TRBJ2-2 | TRBV19 | TRBD2 | 18
CASSPRGSGGGNIQYF | TGCGCCAGCAGCCCGCGGGGGAGCGGGGGGGGCAACATTCAGTACTTC | - | TRBJ2-4 | TRBV5-1 | TRBD2 | 16
CASSTDIGVSPLHF | TGTGCCAGCTCAACGGACATTGGAGTGTCACCCCTCCACTTT | - | TRBJ1-6 | TRBV18 | - | 14
CASSLPVMDEQFF | TGTGCCAGCAGCCTCCCGGTTATGGATGAGCAGTTCTTC | few | TRBJ2-1 | TRBV7-2 | - | 13
CSVGRTGVAGNEQFF | TGCAGCGTCGGACGGACAGGGGTAGCGGGCAATGAGCAGTTCTTC | - | TRBJ2-1 | TRBV29-1 | TRBD1 | 15
CASSLIAEETQYF | TGTGCCAGCAGTCTGATAGCGGAAGAGACCCAGTACTTC | once | TRBJ2-5 | TRBV6-6 | - | 13
CASRGQGGDSPLHF | TGTGCCAGCAGGGGACAGGGGGGGGATTCACCCCTCCACTTT | - | TRBJ1-6 | TRBV18 | TRBD1 | 14
CASSEDREEKLFF | TGTGCCAGCAGTGAAGACAGGGAGGAAAAACTGTTTTTT | - | TRBJ1-4 | TRBV6-1 | - | 13
CASSLGQGGDYTF | TGCGCCAGCAGCTTGGGACAGGGGGGCGACTACACCTTC | - | TRBJ1-2 | TRBV5-1 | TRBD1 | 13
CAISEFGTDNNEQFF | TGTGCCATCAGTGAGTTTGGGACAGACAACAATGAGCAGTTCTTC | - | TRBJ2-1 | TRBV10-3 | TRBD1 | 15
CASGRTGGGPQHF | TGTGCCAGCGGTAGGACAGGGGGAGGGCCCCAGCATTTT | - | TRBJ1-5 | TRBV6-5 | TRBD1 | 13
CASTLFHSNQPQHF | TGTGCCAGTACCTTATTTCATAGCAATCAGCCCCAGCATTTT | few | TRBJ1-5 | TRBV19 | - | 14
CARSLTGQDGGNQPQHF | TGTGCCAGAAGCTTGACGGGACAGGATGGAGGCAATCAGCCCCAGCATTTT | few | TRBJ1-5 | TRBV5-3 | TRBD1 | 17
CASSLTAQMNTEAFF | TGTGCCAGCAGTTTGACAGCCCAAATGAACACTGAAGCTTTCTTT | - | TRBJ1-1 | TRBV6-5 | - | 15
CASSLGTGSSTDTQYF | TGTGCCAGCAGCTTGGGGACAGGGTCTAGCACAGATACGCAGTATTTT | - | TRBJ2-3 | TRBV7-6 | TRBD1 | 16
CATSDLSVNTGELFF | TGTGCCACCAGTGATTTGTCAGTGAACACCGGGGAGCTGTTTTTT | - | TRBJ2-2 | TRBV24-1 | - | 15
CASSRGDRGDGYTF | TGTGCCAGCAGCCGGGGGGACAGGGGAGATGGCTACACCTTC | once | TRBJ1-2 | TRBV14 | TRBD1 | 14
CASSSYTGGGRDNEQFF | TGTGCCAGTAGTTCCTATACGGGGGGGGGCCGCGACAATGAGCAGTTCTTC | - | TRBJ2-1 | TRBV19 | TRBD2 | 17